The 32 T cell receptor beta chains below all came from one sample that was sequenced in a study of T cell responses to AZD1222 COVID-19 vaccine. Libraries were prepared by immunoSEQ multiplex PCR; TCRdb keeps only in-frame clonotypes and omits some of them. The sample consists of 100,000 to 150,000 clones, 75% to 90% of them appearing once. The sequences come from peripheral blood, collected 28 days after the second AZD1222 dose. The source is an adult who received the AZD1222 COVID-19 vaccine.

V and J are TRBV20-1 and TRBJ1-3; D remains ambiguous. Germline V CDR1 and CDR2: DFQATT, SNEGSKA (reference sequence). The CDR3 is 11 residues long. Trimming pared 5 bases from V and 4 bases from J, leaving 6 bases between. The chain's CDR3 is CSAPLGNTIYF. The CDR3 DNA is TGCAGTGCTCCGTTGGGAAACACCATATATTTT.

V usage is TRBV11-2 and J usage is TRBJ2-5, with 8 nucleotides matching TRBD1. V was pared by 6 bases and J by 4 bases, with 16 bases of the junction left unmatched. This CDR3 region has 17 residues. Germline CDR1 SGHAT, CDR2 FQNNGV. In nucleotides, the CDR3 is TGTGCCAGCAGGAGACGACAGGGGCCTGAGGTGGGAGAGACCCAGTACTTC. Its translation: CASRRRQGPEVGETQYF.

CDR3 region: CASSPHGQGASDEQYF. The CDR3 DNA reads as TGTGCCAGCAGCCCCCACGGGCAGGGGGCTAGCGACGAGCAGTACTTC. The chain employs TRBV7-9 and TRBJ2-7; 8 bases are a match to TRBD1. The CDR3 totals 16 residues. The V gene end was trimmed by 5 bases and the J gene end by 5 bases; junction bases not matched to a gene: 14. Germline V CDR1 and CDR2: SEHNR, FQNEAQ (reference sequence).

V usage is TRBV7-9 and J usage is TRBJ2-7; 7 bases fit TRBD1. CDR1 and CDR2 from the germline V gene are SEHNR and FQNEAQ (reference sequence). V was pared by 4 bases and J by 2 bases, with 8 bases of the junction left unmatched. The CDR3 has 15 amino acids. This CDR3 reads CASSSQAGGAYEQYF. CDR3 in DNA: TGTGCCAGCAGCTCCCAGGCAGGGGGTGCCTACGAGCAGTACTTC.

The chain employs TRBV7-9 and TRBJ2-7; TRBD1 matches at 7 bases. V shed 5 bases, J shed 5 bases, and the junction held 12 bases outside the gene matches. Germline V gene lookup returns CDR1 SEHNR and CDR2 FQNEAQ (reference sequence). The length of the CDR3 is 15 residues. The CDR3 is CASSLSGTVGDEQYF. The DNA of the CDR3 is TGTGCCAGCAGCCTATCCGGGACAGTAGGCGACGAGCAGTACTTC. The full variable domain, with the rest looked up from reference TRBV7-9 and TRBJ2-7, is DTGVSQNPRHKITKRGQNVTFRCDPISEHNRLYWYRQTLGQGPEFLTYFQNEAQLEKSRLLSDRFSAERPKGSFSTLEIQRTEQGDSAMYLCASSLSGTVGDEQYFGPGTRLTVT.

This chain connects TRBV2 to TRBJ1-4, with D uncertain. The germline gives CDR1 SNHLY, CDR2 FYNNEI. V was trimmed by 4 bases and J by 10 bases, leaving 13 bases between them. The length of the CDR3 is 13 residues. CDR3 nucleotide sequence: TGTGCCAGCAGTGCCGTCACCAGTGGAAAACTGTTTTTT. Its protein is CASSAVTSGKLFF.

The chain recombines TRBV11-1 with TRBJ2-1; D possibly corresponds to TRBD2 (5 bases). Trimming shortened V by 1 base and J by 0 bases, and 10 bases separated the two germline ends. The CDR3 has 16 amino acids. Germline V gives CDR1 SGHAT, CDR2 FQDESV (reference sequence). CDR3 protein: CASSLGEGSSYNEQFF. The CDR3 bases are TGTGCCAGCAGCTTAGGAGAAGGGAGCTCCTACAATGAGCAGTTCTTC. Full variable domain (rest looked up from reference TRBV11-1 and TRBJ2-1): EAEVAQSPRYKITEKSQAVAFWCDPISGHATLYWYRQILGQGPELLVQFQDESVVDDSQLPKDRFSAERLKGVDSTLKIQPAELGDSAMYLCASSLGEGSSYNEQFFGPGTRLTVL.

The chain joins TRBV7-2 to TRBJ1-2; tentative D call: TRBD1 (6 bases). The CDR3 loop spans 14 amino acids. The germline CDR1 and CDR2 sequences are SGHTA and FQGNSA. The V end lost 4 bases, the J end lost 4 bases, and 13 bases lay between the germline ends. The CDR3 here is CASSSVGQLYGYTF. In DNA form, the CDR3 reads TGTGCCAGCAGCTCCGTCGGACAGCTCTATGGCTACACCTTC.

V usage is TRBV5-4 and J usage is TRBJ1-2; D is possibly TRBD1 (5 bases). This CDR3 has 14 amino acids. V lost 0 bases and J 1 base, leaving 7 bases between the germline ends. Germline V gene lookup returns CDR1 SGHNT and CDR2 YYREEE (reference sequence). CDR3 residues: CASSLVGGNYGYTF. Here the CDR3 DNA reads TGTGCCAGCAGCTTGGTGGGGGGTAACTATGGCTACACCTTC.

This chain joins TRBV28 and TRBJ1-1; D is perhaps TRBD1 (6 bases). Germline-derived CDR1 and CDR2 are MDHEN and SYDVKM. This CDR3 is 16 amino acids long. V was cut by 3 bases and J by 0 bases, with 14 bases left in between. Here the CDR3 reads CASSFPIQGLNTEAFF. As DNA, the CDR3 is TGTGCCAGCAGTTTCCCTATACAGGGCTTGAACACTGAAGCTTTCTTT.

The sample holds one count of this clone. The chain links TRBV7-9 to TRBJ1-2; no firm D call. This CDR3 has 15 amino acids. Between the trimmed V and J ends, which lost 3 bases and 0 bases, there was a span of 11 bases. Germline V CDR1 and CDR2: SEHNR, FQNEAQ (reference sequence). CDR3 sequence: CASSFDGVTNYGYTF. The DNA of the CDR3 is TGTGCCAGCAGCTTCGACGGCGTTACTAACTATGGCTACACCTTC.

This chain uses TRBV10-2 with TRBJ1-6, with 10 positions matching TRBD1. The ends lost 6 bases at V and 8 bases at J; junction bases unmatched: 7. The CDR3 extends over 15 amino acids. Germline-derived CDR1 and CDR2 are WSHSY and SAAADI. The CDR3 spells CASRGTGVRDSPLHF. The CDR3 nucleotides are TGCGCCAGCAGGGGGACAGGGGTTAGGGATTCACCCCTCCACTTT.

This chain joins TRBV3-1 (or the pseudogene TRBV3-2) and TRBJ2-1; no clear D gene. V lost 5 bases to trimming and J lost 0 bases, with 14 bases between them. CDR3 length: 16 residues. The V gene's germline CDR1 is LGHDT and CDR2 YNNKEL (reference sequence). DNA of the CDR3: TGTGCCAGCAGCTCGGCGAGGCGGAGCTCCTACAATGAGCAGTTCTTC. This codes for CASSSARRSSYNEQFF.

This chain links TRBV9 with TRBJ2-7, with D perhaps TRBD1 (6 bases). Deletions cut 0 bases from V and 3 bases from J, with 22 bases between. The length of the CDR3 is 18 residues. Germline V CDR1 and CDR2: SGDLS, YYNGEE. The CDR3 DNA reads TGTGCCAGCAGCGTAGACCAAAAGGACAGCGCCCTGGACTACGAGCAGTACTTC. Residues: CASSVDQKDSALDYEQYF.

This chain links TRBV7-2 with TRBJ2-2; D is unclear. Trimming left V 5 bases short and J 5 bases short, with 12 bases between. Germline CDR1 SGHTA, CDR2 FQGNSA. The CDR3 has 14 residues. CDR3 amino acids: CASSRGPSTGELFF. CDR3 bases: TGTGCCAGCAGCCGTGGCCCCTCGACCGGGGAGCTGTTTTTT.

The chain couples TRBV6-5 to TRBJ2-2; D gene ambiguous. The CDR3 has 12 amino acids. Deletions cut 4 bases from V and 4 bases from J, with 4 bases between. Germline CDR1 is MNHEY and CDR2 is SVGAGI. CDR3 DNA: TGTGCCAGCAGTTGGGTCACCGGGGAGCTGTTTTTT. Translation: CASSWVTGELFF.

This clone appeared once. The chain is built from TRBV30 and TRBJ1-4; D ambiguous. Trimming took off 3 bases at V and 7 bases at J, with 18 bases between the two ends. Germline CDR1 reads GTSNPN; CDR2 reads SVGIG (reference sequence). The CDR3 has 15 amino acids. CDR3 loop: CAWRRLTEGSEKLFF. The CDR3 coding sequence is TGTGCCTGGAGACGTTTAACCGAGGGAAGTGAAAAACTGTTTTTT.

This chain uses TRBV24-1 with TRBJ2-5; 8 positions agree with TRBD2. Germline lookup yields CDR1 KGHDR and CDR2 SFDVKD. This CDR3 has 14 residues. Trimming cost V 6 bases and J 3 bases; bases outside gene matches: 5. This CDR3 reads CATSSTGREETQYF. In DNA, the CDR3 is TGTGCCACCAGTAGTACCGGGAGGGAAGAGACCCAGTACTTC.

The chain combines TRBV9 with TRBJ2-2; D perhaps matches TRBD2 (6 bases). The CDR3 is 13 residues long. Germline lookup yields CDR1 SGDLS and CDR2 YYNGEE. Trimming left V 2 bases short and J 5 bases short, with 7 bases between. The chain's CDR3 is CASSVGLTGELFF. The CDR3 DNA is TGTGCCAGCAGCGTGGGACTTACCGGGGAGCTGTTTTTT.

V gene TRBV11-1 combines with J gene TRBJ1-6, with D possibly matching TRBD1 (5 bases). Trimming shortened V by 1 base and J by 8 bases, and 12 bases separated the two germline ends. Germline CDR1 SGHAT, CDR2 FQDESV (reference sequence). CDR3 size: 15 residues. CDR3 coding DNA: TGTGCCAGCAGCTTAGGGGTGGGGACTGATTCACCCCTCCACTTT. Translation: CASSLGVGTDSPLHF.

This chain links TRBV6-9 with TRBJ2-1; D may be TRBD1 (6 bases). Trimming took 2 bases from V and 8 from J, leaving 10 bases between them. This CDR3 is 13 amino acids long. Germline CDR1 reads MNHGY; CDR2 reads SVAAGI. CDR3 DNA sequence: TGTGCCAGCAGTTATGCAGAGGGGGATGAGCAGTTCTTC. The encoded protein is CASSYAEGDEQFF.

The CDR3 nucleotides read TGTGCCAGCCGCCCCCCCGGCAGTTTTAATTCACCCCTCCACTTT. Amino acid sequence: CASRPPGSFNSPLHF. The V and J genes are TRBV6-5 and TRBJ1-6, with D hard to call. This CDR3 region has 15 residues. CDR1 is MNHEY and CDR2 is SVGAGI in the germline V gene. The germline V and J ends were trimmed by 8 bases and 6 bases, with 17 bases remaining between them.

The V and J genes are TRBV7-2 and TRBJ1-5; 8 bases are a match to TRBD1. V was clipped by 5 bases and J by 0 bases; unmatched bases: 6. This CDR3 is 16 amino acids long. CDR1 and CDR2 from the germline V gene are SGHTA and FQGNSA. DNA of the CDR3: TGTGCCAGCAGCCCACGGACAGGGATTAGCAATCAGCCCCAGCATTTT. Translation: CASSPRTGISNQPQHF.

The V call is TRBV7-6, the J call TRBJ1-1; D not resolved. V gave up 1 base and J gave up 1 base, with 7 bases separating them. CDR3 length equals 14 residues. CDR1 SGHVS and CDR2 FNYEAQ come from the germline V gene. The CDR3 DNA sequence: TGTGCCAGCAGCTTAGGGCAGGCGAACACTGAAGCTTTCTTT. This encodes CASSLGQANTEAFF.

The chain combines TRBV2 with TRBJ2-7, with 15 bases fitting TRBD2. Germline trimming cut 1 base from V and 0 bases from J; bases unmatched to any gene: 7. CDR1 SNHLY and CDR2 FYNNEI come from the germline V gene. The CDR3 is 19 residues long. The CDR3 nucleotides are TGTGCCAGCAGTGAAGAGGGGACTAGCGGGGGGACCCCCTCCTACGAGCAGTACTTC. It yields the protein CASSEEGTSGGTPSYEQYF.

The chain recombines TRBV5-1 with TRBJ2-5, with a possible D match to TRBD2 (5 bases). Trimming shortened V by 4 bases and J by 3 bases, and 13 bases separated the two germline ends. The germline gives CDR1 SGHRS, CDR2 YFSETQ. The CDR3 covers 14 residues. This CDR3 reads CASSDWTAKETQYF. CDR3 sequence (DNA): TGCGCCAGCAGCGACTGGACTGCAAAAGAGACCCAGTACTTC.

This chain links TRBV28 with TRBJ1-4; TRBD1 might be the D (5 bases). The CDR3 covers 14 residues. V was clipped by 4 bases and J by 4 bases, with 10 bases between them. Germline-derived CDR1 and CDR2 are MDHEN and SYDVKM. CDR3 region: CASSSTAINEKLFF. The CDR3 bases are TGTGCCAGCAGTTCGACAGCGATTAATGAAAAACTGTTTTTT.

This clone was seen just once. CDR3 loop: CASSFAGSTDTQYF. The DNA for the CDR3 is TGTGCCAGCAGCTTTGCGGGGTCCACAGATACGCAGTATTTT. The chain employs TRBV7-2 and TRBJ2-3; possibly TRBD2 for D (6 bases). The length of the CDR3 is 14 residues. Germline lookup yields CDR1 SGHTA and CDR2 FQGNSA. Trimming removed 3 bases from V and 2 bases from J, with 9 bases in between. Based on the CDR3 plus reference TRBV7-2 and TRBJ2-3, the full variable domain is GAGVSQSPSNKVTEKGKDVELRCDPISGHTALYWYRQSLGQGLEFLIYFQGNSAPDKSGLPSDRFSAERTGGSVSTLTIQRTQQEDSAVYLCASSFAGSTDTQYFGPGTRLTVL.

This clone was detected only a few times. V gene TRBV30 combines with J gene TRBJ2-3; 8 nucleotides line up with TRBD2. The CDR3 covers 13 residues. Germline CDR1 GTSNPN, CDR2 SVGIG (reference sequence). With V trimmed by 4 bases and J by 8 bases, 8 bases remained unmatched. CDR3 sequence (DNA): TGTGCCTGGACTAGAGAGCGGGGGAGTACGCAGTATTTT. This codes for CAWTRERGSTQYF. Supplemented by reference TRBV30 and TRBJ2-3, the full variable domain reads SQTIHQWPATLVQPVGSPLSLECTVEGTSNPNLYWYRQAAGRGLQLLFYSVGIGQISSEVPQNLSASRPQDRQFILSSKKLLLSDSGFYLCAWTRERGSTQYFGPGTRLTVL.

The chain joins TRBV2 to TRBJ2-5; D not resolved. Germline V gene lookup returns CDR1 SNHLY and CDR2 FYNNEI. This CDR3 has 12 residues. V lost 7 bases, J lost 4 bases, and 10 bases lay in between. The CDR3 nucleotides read TGTGCCAGCAATCTACTACGAGAGACCCAGTACTTC. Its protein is CASNLLRETQYF.

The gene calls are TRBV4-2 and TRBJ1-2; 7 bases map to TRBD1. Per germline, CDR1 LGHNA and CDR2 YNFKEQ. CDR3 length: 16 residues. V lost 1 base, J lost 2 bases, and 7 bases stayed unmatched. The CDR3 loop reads CASSQGQGSSNYGYTF. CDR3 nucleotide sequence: TGTGCCAGCAGCCAAGGACAGGGTAGTTCCAACTATGGCTACACCTTC.

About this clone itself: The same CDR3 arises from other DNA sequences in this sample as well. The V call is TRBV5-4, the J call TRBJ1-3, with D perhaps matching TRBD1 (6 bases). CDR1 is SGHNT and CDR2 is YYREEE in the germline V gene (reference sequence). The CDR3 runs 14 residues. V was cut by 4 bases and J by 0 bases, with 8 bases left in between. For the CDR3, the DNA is TGTGCCAGCAGCCTACAGGGCTCTGGAAACACCATATATTTT. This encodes CASSLQGSGNTIYF.